The T cell receptor (beta chain) under discussion was sequenced for a study of metastatic and nonmetastatic thyroid tumors. Across the whole study: For malignant and benign thyroid patients, tumor or nodule tissue and blood were the sources whose repertoires were compared. The study, taken as a whole, reports: Relative to benign nodules, malignant thyroid tumors were reportedly characterized by significantly elevated TCR beta diversity in blood and tumor.

This clone was counted many times. No antigen is known for it. V was shortened by 0 bases and J by 3 bases, with 6 bases between the two germline ends. CDR1 and CDR2 (germline): SGHTA, FQGNSA. The CDR3 extends over 14 amino acids. Nobody among the patients had been given any treatment before thyroid surgery. In the study's own analysis: The distant-metastasis classifier for papillary thyroid cancer was built from CDR3 differences across clinicopathological groups. Through MiXCR, TCRdb re-clonotyped the PCR reads. The V and J calls reflect TCRdb's pipeline rather than the authors' work. The table shows some 33,000 clones, with 17% occurring only once.

This sequence was found in a female donor with papillary thyroid cancer or a benign thyroid nodule (not recorded which). Some clones in this sample may be carry-over from other donors' samples. The sample taken for sequencing was blood. The chain uses TRBV7-2 and TRBJ1-3, with a tentative D call TRBD1 (5 bases). CDR3 sequence reads: CASSLAQGGNTIYF. DNA of the CDR3: TGTGCCAGCAGCTTAGCGCAGGGTGGAAACACCATATATTTT.